This TCR beta chain was observed in a study of shared clonotypes between healthy human individuals. Study background: CD4 naive and memory got three plates each, CD8 naive two, CD8 memory one.

CD45RO negativity and positive selection for CCR7 defined naive CD8 cells, a population that excluded terminally differentiated effector memory CD45RA+ cells. Note on this clone: This CDR3 is also generated by other DNA sequences in the sample.

Profiling relied on immunoSEQ multiplex PCR, and the TCRdb table lists in-frame clones only, not all of them. The table includes roughly 1,800,000 clones, just under 95% detected once. Trimming removed 4 bases from V and 3 bases from J, with 14 bases in between. The CDR3 contains 14 residues. Per the germline V gene, CDR1 is SGHRS and CDR2 is YFSETQ. The sequenced sample was naive CD8+ T cells sorted from blood. The clonotype originates from a man younger than 30 in good health. V usage is TRBV5-1 and J usage is TRBJ2-7, with D perhaps TRBD1 or TRBD2 (5 bases each). The CDR3 loop is CASSLGDGSYEQYF. The CDR3 DNA sequence: TGCGCCAGCAGCCTGGGGGACGGAAGCTACGAGCAGTACTTC.